The clone carrying this TCR beta chain was observed many times. Antigen unknown. This entry belongs to a study of CD8 T cells in ankylosing spondylitis. Regarding the study as a whole: Significant enrichment of disease-linked clones was reportedly seen in matched ankylosing spondylitis synovial fluid. Previous work reported some of these motif variants in the synovial fluid and blood of reactive arthritis. Ankylosing spondylitis blood appeared to carry a characteristic TCR beta motif of several highly homologous variants.

This CDR3 has 16 residues. The germline V gene has CDR1 SGDLS and CDR2 YYNGEE. V was pared by 3 bases and J by 7 bases, with 9 bases of the junction left unmatched. TCR beta libraries were made by quantitative 5'-RACE with molecular barcodes. TCRdb processed the 5' RACE reads anew with MiXCR; each CDR3 protein has one entry. There are around 250,000 distinct CDR3 sequences in the sample; 9.5% to 12% occur only once, and about 6.8% lies in the top ten. This TCR was sampled from a male donor with ankylosing spondylitis or in good health (not recorded which). The chain couples TRBV9 to TRBJ2-1; 11 positions match TRBD2. Sequencing was performed on blood, either unsorted or a sorted T cell fraction (not recorded which). Here the CDR3 DNA reads TGTGCCAGCAGCGGAACTAGCGGGAGTCGGTATAATGAGCAGTTCTTC. It yields the protein CASSGTSGSRYNEQFF. Variable domain in full (rest from reference TRBV9 and TRBJ2-1): DSGVTQTPKHLITATGQRVTLRCSPRSGDLSVYWYQQSLDQGLQFLIQYYNGEERAKGNILERFSAQQFPDLHSELNLSSLELGDSALYFCASSGTSGSRYNEQFFGPGTRLTVL.